This TCR beta chain was obtained from a study of immune heterogeneity within non-small cell lung tumors. The study's findings and limits: For local T-cell clonality, the correlation with local tumor mutational burden was moderate but significant (R approximately 0.34). Recurrence of the same dominant CDR3 beta clonotypes was seen across tumor sites within a patient, and site-unique high-frequency clones were present alongside them. Between one patient and another, high-frequency T-cell receptor beta clonotypes were largely distinct.

The germline gives CDR1 KGHDR, CDR2 SFDVKD. CDR3 length: 14 amino acids. As regards this clonotype: Its antigen is unidentified. A clone one base away is much larger, so this may be a read error.

Multiplex PCR employing 32 V and 13 J primers generated amplicons of the TCR beta CDR3. Via MiXCR, TCRdb re-called the multiplex PCR reads, giving one row per CDR3 protein. The data hold roughly 15,000 distinct CDR3 sequences, with over 25% observed a single time. The template consisted of bulk tumor genomic DNA, with 600 ng used per sample. Multiple biopsies spaced far apart were taken from each primary tumor during surgery. Curative surgical treatment was performed in patients who had newly diagnosed, untreated non-small cell lung cancer. V gene TRBV24-1 combines with J gene TRBJ1-2; D is ambiguous. This TCR was recovered from a woman aged 45-59 years with non-small cell lung cancer. The material sequenced was lung tumor tissue. The CDR3 DNA sequence: TGTGTCACCAGTGACCCGGAGATAAACTATGGCTACACCTTC. Its protein is CVTSDPEINYGYTF.